Below, 12 T cell receptor beta chains from the same sample are listed, as sequenced in a study of shared clonotypes between healthy human individuals. Assay: immunoSEQ multiplex PCR; the TCRdb copy retains only in-frame clones and omits some. The sample lists fewer than 2.5 million clones, under 95% seen once, with 0.36% in the top ten. The sample taken for sequencing was naive CD4+ T cells from PBMCs. Subset specified: CD45RA+ positively selected. The receptors originated from a man in his late teens or twenties in good health. Some clones in this sample may be carry-over from other donors' samples.

As to this clone: Relative to the germline gene, one junction end is altered; a read error may explain this. CDR3 in amino acids: CASSESGGYTEQFF. The CDR3 DNA is TGTGCCAGCAGTGAATCAGGGGGCTACACTGAGCAGTTCTTC. The chain carries TRBV25-1 and TRBJ2-1, with TRBD1 matching over 8 bases. CDR3 length: 14 amino acids. The germline V gene has CDR1 MGHDK and CDR2 SYGVNS.

This chain uses TRBV4-3 with TRBJ1-2; TRBD1 aligns across 7 bases. In germline, CDR1 is LGHNA, CDR2 YSLEER. Unmatched junction bases numbered 7, after V lost 0 bases and J lost 3 bases. CDR3 length: 16 amino acids. The CDR3 nucleotides are TGCGCCAGCAGCCAAGACAAGGACAGGCGGCACTATGGCTACACCTTC. Translating gives CASSQDKDRRHYGYTF.

This clone was found once. This sequence joins TRBV6-7 and TRBJ2-7; TRBD1 matches 7 bases. TRBV6-7 is classed as an ORF, of uncertain function. This CDR3 is 18 amino acids long. V lost 2 bases, J lost 2 bases, and 15 bases stayed unmatched. The CDR3 loop reads CASSYLDPPQGNPYEQYF. The DNA for the CDR3 is TGTGCCAGCAGTTACCTCGACCCTCCACAGGGGAACCCCTACGAGCAGTACTTC.

V and J are TRBV10-3 and TRBJ1-2; D unclear. This CDR3 has 10 amino acids. The germline V gene has CDR1 ENHRY and CDR2 SYGVKD. The CDR3 DNA sequence: TGTTGGGCCCTGAACTATGGCTACACCTTC. As protein: CWALNYGYTF.

The rearrangement joins TRBV29-1 to TRBJ1-4, with D possibly being TRBD1 (5 bases). CDR3 size: 13 residues. V gave up 5 bases and J gave up 5 bases, with 12 bases separating them. Germline V lookup: CDR1 SQVTM, CDR2 ANQGSEA. The CDR3 sequence: CSVMDTPNEKLFF. CDR3 nucleotide sequence: TGCAGCGTTATGGACACCCCGAATGAAAAACTGTTTTTT.

This rearrangement joins TRBV11-2 to TRBJ2-5, with D perhaps matching TRBD2 (6 bases). The CDR3 consists of 14 residues. Germline V gives CDR1 SGHAT, CDR2 FQNNGV. V was cut by 2 bases and J by 5 bases, with 12 bases left in between. The CDR3 reads CASSLPLRGETQYF. As DNA, the CDR3 is TGTGCCAGCAGCTTACCCCTCCGGGGGGAGACCCAGTACTTC.

Details on this clone: Other DNA sequences in this sample translate to the same CDR3. This rearrangement joins TRBV9 to TRBJ1-4; D is ambiguous. Between the trimmed V and J ends, which lost 0 bases and 0 bases, there was a span of 6 bases. The CDR3 is 15 residues long. Germline loops: CDR1 SGDLS, CDR2 YYNGEE. CDR3 in amino acids: CASSVVGTTNEKLFF. As DNA, the CDR3 is TGTGCCAGCAGCGTAGTGGGAACAACTAATGAAAAACTGTTTTTT.

This chain uses TRBV19 with TRBJ1-4; no firm D call. Trimming removed 7 bases at V and 2 bases at J, with 20 bases between. CDR1 and CDR2 from the germline V gene are LNHDA and SQIVND (reference sequence). There are 17 residues in the CDR3. The CDR3 nucleotides are TGTGCCAGTAATAACCTCAGAAGCCGTACCACTAATGAAAAACTGTTTTTT. The encoded protein is CASNNLRSRTTNEKLFF.

As DNA, the CDR3 is TGTGCCAGCAGCCCTTGGGACAGGGGGCTCAGCACTGAAGCTTTCTTT. Its translation: CASSPWDRGLSTEAFF. This chain uses TRBV9 with TRBJ1-1; 12 bases fit TRBD1. CDR3 size: 16 residues. Germline-derived CDR1 and CDR2 are SGDLS and YYNGEE. V was clipped by 4 bases and J by 4 bases; unmatched bases: 8.

The rearrangement joins TRBV5-6 to TRBJ2-7, with D perhaps matching TRBD2 (5 bases). Trimming removed 1 base from V and 2 bases from J, with 13 bases in between. In germline, CDR1 is SGHDT, CDR2 YYEEEE. This CDR3 has 15 residues. The DNA of the CDR3 is TGTGCCAGCAGCTTGAATCCGAGAGCGGCCTACGAGCAGTACTTC. Its translation is CASSLNPRAAYEQYF.

The chain uses TRBV6-6 and TRBJ2-1; D is unclear. The germline V gene has CDR1 MNHNY and CDR2 SVGAGI (reference sequence). This CDR3 is built from 13 residues. The V end lost 10 bases, the J end lost 4 bases, and 14 bases lay between the germline ends. The CDR3, as DNA: TGTGCCATCCGAGGCGCCAGATACAATGAGCAGTTCTTC. Translating it yields CAIRGARYNEQFF.

The chain uses TRBV18 and TRBJ2-1; D uncertain. The CDR3 runs to 13 residues. V was clipped by 3 bases and J by 7 bases, with 10 bases between them. The V gene's germline CDR1 is KGHSH and CDR2 LQKENI. Here the CDR3 DNA reads TGTGCCAGCTCACCGTCGAGCTTGAATGAGCAGTTCTTC. This codes for CASSPSSLNEQFF.